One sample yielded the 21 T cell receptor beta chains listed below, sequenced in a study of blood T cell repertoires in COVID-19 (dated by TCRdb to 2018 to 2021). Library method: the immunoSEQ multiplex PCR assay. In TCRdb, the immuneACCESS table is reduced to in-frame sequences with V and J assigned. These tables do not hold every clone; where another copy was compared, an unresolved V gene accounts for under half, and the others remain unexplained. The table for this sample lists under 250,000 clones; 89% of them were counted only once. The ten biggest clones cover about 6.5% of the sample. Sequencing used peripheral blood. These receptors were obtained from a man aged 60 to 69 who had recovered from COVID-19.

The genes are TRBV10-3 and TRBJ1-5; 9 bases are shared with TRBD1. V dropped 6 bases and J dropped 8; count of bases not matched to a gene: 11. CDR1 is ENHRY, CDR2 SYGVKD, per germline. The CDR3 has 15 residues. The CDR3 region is CAISPGQGGLEPQHF. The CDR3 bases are TGTGCCATCAGCCCGGGACAGGGCGGTTTAGAGCCCCAGCATTTT.

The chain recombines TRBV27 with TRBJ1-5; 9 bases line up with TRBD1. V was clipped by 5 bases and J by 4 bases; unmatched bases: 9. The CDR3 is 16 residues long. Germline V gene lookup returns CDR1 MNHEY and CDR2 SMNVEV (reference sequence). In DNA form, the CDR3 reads TGTGCCAGCAGTCCACAGGGGGCAGGGGAGAATCAGCCCCAGCATTTT. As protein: CASSPQGAGENQPQHF.

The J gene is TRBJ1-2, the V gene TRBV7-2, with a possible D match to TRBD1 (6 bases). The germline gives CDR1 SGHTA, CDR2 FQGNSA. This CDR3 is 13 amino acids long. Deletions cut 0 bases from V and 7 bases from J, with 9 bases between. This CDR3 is CASSLAGGFGYTF. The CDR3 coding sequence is TGTGCCAGCAGCTTAGCAGGGGGTTTTGGCTACACCTTC.

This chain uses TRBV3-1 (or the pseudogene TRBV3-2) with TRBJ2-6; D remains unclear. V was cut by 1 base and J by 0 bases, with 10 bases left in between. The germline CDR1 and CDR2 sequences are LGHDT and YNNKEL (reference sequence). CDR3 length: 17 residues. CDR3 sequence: CASSQGSHVSGANVLTF. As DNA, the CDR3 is TGTGCCAGCAGCCAAGGTTCACACGTCTCTGGGGCCAACGTCCTGACTTTC.

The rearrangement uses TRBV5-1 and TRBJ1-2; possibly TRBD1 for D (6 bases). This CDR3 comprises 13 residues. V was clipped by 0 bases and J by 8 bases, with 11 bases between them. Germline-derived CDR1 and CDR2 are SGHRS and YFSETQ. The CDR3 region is CASSLEGVRGYTF. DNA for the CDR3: TGCGCCAGCAGCTTGGAGGGGGTGAGGGGCTACACCTTC.

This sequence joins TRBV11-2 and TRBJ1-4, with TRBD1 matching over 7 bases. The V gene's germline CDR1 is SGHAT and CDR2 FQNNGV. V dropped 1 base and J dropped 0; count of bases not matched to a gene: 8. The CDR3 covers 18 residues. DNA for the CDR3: TGTGCCAGCAGCTTAGGACAGGGATATCCTGCAACTAATGAAAAACTGTTTTTT. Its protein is CASSLGQGYPATNEKLFF.

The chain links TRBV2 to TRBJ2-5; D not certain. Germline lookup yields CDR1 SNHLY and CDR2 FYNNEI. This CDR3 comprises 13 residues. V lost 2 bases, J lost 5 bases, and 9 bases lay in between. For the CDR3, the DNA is TGTGCCAGCAGTGAAACTCCACTCGAGACCCAGTACTTC. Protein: CASSETPLETQYF.

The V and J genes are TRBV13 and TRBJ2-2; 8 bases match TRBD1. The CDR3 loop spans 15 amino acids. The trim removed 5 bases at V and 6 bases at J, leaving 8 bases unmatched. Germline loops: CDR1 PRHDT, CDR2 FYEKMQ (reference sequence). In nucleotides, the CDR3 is TGTGCCAGCAGCCGCAGGGGGCCCCTTTCCGGGGAGCTGTTTTTT. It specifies CASSRRGPLSGELFF.

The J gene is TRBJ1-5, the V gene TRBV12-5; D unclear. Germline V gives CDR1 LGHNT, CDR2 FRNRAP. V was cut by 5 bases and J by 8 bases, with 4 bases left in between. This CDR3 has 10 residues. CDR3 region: CASGEEPQHF. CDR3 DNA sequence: TGTGCTAGTGGTGAGGAGCCCCAGCATTTT.

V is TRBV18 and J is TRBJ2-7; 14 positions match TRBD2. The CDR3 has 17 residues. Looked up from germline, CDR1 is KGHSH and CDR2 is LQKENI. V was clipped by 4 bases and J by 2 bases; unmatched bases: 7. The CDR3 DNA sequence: TGTGCCAGCTCACTCGGGACTAGCGGGAGTGCTGCCTACGAGCAGTACTTC. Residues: CASSLGTSGSAAYEQYF.

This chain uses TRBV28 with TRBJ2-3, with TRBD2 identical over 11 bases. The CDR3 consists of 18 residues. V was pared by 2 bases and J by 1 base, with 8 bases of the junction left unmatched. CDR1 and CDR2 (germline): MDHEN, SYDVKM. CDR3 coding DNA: TGTGCCAGCAGTTTAGGTAGCGGGAGGGCCGGAGGCACAGATACGCAGTATTTT. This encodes CASSLGSGRAGGTDTQYF.

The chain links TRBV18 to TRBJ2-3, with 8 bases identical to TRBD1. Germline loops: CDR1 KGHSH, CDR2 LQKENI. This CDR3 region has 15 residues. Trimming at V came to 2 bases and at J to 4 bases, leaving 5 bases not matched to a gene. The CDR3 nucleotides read TGTGCCAGCTCACCATGGACAGGGTTTGCAGATACGCAGTATTTT. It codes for CASSPWTGFADTQYF.

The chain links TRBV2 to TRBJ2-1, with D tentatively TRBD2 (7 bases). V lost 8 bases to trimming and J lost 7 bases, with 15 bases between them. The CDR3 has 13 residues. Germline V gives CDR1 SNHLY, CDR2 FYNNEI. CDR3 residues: CASRRGRGNEQFF. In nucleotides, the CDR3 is TGTGCCAGCCGTAGGGGGAGGGGGAATGAGCAGTTCTTC.

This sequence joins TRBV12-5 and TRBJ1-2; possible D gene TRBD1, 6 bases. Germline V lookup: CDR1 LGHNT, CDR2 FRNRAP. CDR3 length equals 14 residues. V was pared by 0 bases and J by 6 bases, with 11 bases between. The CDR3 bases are TGTGCTAGTGGTTTGGTAGGGGGGGCACATGGCTACACCTTC. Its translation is CASGLVGGAHGYTF. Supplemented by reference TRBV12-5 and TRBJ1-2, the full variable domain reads DARVTQTPRHKVTEMGQEVTMRCQPILGHNTVFWYRQTMMQGLELLAYFRNRAPLDDSGMPKDRFSAEMPDATLATLKIQPSEPRDSAVYFCASGLVGGAHGYTFGSGTRLTVV.

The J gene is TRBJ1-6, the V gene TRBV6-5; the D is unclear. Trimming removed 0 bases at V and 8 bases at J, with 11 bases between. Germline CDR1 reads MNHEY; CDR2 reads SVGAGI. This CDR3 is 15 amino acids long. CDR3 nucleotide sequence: TGTGCCAGCAGTTACTCGAGGGCTGCCGATTCACCCCTCCACTTT. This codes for CASSYSRAADSPLHF.

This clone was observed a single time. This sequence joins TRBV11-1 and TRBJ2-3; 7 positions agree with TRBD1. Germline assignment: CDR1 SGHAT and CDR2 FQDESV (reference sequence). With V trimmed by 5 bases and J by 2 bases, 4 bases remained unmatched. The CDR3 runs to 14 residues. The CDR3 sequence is CASSLGQITDTQYF. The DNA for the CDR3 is TGTGCCAGCAGCCTGGGACAGATCACAGATACGCAGTATTTT.

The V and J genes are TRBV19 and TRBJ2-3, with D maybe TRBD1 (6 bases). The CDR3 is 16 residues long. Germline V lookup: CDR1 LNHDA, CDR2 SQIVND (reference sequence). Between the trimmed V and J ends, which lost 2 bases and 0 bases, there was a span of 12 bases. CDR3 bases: TGTGCCAGTAGTATATCTGGACAGATGAGCACAGATACGCAGTATTTT. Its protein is CASSISGQMSTDTQYF. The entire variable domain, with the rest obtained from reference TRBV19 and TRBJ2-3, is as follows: DGGITQSPKYLFRKEGQNVTLSCEQNLNHDAMYWYRQDPGQGLRLIYYSQIVNDFQKGDIAEGYSVSREKKESFPLTVTSAQKNPTAFYLCASSISGQMSTDTQYFGPGTRLTVL.

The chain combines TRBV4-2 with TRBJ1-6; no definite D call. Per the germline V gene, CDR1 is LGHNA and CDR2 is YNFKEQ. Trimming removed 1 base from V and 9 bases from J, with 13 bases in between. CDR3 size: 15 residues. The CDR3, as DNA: TGTGCCAGCAGCCAAGCGCGGGCGCTGGGTTCACCCCTCCACTTT. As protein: CASSQARALGSPLHF.

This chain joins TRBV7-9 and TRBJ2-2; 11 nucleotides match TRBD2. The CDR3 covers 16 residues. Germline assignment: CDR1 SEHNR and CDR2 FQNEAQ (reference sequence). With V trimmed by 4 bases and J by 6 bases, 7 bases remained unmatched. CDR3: CASSYILAGGPGELFF. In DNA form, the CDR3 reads TGTGCCAGCAGCTATATTCTAGCGGGAGGTCCCGGGGAGCTGTTTTTT.

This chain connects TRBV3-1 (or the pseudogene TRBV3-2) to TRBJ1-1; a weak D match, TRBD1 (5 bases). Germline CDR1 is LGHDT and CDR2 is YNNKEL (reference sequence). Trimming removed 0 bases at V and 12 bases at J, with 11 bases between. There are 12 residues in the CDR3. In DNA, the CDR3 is TGTGCCAGCAGCCAAGATCGGGGGGGGTCTTTCTTT. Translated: CASSQDRGGSFF.

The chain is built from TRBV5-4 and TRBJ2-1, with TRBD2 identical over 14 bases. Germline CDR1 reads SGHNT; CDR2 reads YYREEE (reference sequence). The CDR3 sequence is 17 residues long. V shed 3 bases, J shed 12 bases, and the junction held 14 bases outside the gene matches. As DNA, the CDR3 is TGTGCCAGCAGCTGGGCGGCCGGGACTAGCGGGAGTTTGGGGCAGTTCTTC. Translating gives CASSWAAGTSGSLGQFF.